This T cell receptor beta chain stems from a study of T cell repertoires in cytomegalovirus infection. Background on the study: Both CMV infection and a matching HLA type were indicated by public TCR beta signatures.

There are many counts of this clonotype. Its target is unknown. This CDR3 has 16 amino acids. V dropped 1 base and J dropped 0 bases, with 10 bases sitting between them. Germline lookup yields CDR1 SGHTA and CDR2 FQGNSA. Study-level results: What dominated the ex vivo response were HLA-C-restricted CMV-specific TCR beta clonotypes. Cumulative frequency (of public TCR beta family members) identified carriers of CMV plus the relevant HLA.

One entry per CDR3 protein, called by TCRdb with MiXCR from the reads. Here the sample spans about 300,000 distinct CDR3 sequences, around 25% being singletons. The rearrangement links TRBV7-2 to TRBJ1-5; D unresolved. The receptor comes from a human donor in good health (CMV status not recorded). Some clones in this sample may be carry-over from other donors' samples. Material for sequencing was PBMCs. CDR3 residues: CASSLVGIASNQPQHF. CDR3 DNA: TGTGCCAGCAGCTTAGTAGGGATCGCTAGCAATCAGCCCCAGCATTTT. The full variable domain, completed using reference TRBV7-2 and TRBJ1-5, is GAGVSQSPSNKVTEKGKDVELRCDPISGHTALYWYRQSLGQGLEFLIYFQGNSAPDKSGLPSDRFSAERTGGSVSTLTIQRTQQEDSAVYLCASSLVGIASNQPQHFGDGTRLSIL.